This TCR beta chain comes out of a study of a mutant IDH1 vaccine in newly diagnosed glioma. As for the study in general: The initiation of vaccination occurred 4-6 weeks after radiotherapy alone, or with temozolomide cycles. Earlier care involved radiotherapy, temozolomide, or both, and the majority received both.

Time point indicated: week 47, end of study. It was 300 ug of mutant IDH1 20-mer peptide that made up each vaccine dose, given with topical imiquimod. Newly diagnosed WHO grade 3 or 4 IDH1-mutant, ATRX-lost astrocytomas were identified in the donors. J lost 1 base, V lost 4 bases, and 8 bases had no gene match. The CDR3 is 16 residues long. The germline V gene encodes CDR1 MDHEN and CDR2 SYDVKM. Regarding this clone: Its specificity is unknown.

Here immunoSEQ multiplex PCR was the method, and the copy in TCRdb shows in-frame clones only, minus some. Here the sample spans around 94,000 clones, about nine tenths being singletons. The origin of this receptor is a woman in her fifties or sixties with glioma. Sequencing was performed on PBMCs, taken from a glioma patient whose treatment included an IDH1 peptide vaccine. This sequence joins TRBV28 and TRBJ2-3, with TRBD2 identical over 7 bases. CDR3 protein: CASSSPALAGTDTQYF. The CDR3 DNA follows: TGTGCCAGCAGTTCCCCGGCGCTAGCGGGCACAGATACGCAGTATTTT.